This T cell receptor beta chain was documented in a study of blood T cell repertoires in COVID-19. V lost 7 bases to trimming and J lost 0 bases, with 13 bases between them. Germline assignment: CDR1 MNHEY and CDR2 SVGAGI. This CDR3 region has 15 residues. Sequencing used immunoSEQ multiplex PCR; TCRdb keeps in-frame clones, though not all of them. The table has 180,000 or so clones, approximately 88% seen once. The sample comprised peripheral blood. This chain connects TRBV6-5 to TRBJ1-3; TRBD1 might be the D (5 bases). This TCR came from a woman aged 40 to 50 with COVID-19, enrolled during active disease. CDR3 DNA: TGTGCCAGCATGATGGGGCTTTCCTCTGGAAACACCATATATTTT. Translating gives CASMMGLSSGNTIYF.